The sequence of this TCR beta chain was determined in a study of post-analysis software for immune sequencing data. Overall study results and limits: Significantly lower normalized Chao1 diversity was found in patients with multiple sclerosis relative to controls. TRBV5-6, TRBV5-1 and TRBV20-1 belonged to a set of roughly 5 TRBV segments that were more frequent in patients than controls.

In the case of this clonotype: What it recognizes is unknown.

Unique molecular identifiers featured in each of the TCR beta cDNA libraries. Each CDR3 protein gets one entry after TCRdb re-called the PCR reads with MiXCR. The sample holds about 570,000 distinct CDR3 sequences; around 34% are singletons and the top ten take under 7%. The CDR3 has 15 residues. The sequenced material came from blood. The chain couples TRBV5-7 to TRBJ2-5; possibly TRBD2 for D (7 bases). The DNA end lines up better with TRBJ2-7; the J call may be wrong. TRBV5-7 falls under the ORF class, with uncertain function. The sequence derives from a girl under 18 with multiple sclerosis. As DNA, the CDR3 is TGTGCCAGCAGCACCCGAAGGGGGGGAAGCGGCGAGCAGTACTTC. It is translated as CASSTRRGGSGEQYF.